Listed below are T cell receptor beta chains from one sample, sequenced in a study of T-cell memory formation after mild COVID-19. In TCRdb, the 5' RACE reads were re-called with MiXCR into one record per CDR3 protein. This sample has about 410,000 distinct CDR3 sequences, with more than 20% found just once. The sequenced sample was PBMCs or a T cell subset sorted from them (not recorded which). The source of these receptors is an adult woman who had mild COVID-19 (a few samples of this study predate the infection). Cell type and time point are not known. CDR3s include the opening cysteine and the closing phenylalanine or tryptophan. The D gene is left open where the match is weak. The size entry is marked missing in some rows and otherwise reads once, few, many or a size class.

d_gene,v_gene,abundance,j_gene,CDR3nt,CDR3aa
-,TRBV24-1,-,TRBJ1-5,TGTGCCACCGATCCCGACCGTGATTATTTCCGGGCGGGCGGCAATCAGCCCCAGCATTTT,CATDPDRDYFRAGGNQPQHF
-,TRBV12-3/TRBV12-4,-,TRBJ2-1,TGTGCCAGCAGCCTGTCCATAAACAATGAGCAGTTCTTC,CASSLSINNEQFF
-,TRBV7-3,-,TRBJ2-1,TGTGCCAGCAGCCCTGGGACATCCGGGACCAGACTTTACAATGAGCAGTTCTTC,CASSPGTSGTRLYNEQFF
-,TRBV12-3/TRBV12-4,few,TRBJ2-7,TGTGCCAGCAGTTTCACGGGACCGACATACGAGCAGTACTTC,CASSFTGPTYEQYF
TRBD1,TRBV4-3,-,TRBJ2-7,TGCGCCAGCAGCCAAGGGACAGGCTCTTCCTACGAGCAGTACTTC,CASSQGTGSSYEQYF
-,TRBV12-3/TRBV12-4,-,TRBJ2-5,TGTGCCAGCAGTTTCTCGGTACAGCCACAAGAGACCCAGTACTTC,CASSFSVQPQETQYF
-,TRBV7-9,-,TRBJ2-3,TGTGCCAGCAGCTTAGGGCGGCGTGCTCAGCCCAGATATAGCACAGATACGCAGTATTTT,CASSLGRRAQPRYSTDTQYF
-,TRBV24-1,-,TRBJ2-7,TGTGCCACCAGTGAGTCGGGCCGCGACTACGAGCAGTACTTC,CATSESGRDYEQYF
-,TRBV3-1,few,TRBJ1-1,TGTGCCAGCAGCCAAGGCAGCGGGGGTGGTGGTGAAGCTTTCTTT,CASSQGSGGGGEAFF
TRBD2,TRBV15,-,TRBJ2-2,TGTGCCACCAGCTCCTCGGGGGGAGGCCTTGCCGGGGAGCTGTTTTTT,CATSSSGGGLAGELFF
TRBD2,TRBV12-3/TRBV12-4,few,TRBJ2-5,TGTGCCAGCAGCCGCCGGGGGGGCCGTAAAGAGACCCAGTACTTC,CASSRRGGRKETQYF
-,TRBV6-5,few,TRBJ2-4,TGTGCCAGCAGTCCCCAAGGGGTTGGCAAAAACATTCAGTACTTC,CASSPQGVGKNIQYF
TRBD2,TRBV5-1,-,TRBJ2-5,TGCGCCAGCAGCTCGGGACTAGGATTAAAAGAGACCCAGTACTTC,CASSSGLGLKETQYF
-,TRBV6-1,-,TRBJ1-4,TGTGCCAGCAGTGAAATTATGGGGAAGACTAATGAAAAACTGTTTTTT,CASSEIMGKTNEKLFF
TRBD2,TRBV5-1,-,TRBJ2-5,TGCGCCAGCAGCTTGCAGGCTAGCGGGAGAGAGACCCAGTACTTC,CASSLQASGRETQYF
TRBD1,TRBV12-5,-,TRBJ2-5,TGTGCTAGTGGCAGGGACAGCCAAGAGACCCAGTACTTC,CASGRDSQETQYF
-,TRBV6-2/TRBV6-3,-,TRBJ2-7,TGTGCCAGCAGGCCTAGTGGATTAGCCTACGAGCAGTACTTC,CASRPSGLAYEQYF
-,TRBV5-1,-,TRBJ2-3,TGCGCCAGCAGCCCGGACAGCTACACAGATACGCAGTATTTT,CASSPDSYTDTQYF
TRBD2,TRBV4-2,-,TRBJ2-7,TGTGCCAGCAGCCAAGGACCCCCCACTAGCGGGGGATTCTACGAGCAGTACTTC,CASSQGPPTSGGFYEQYF
-,TRBV9,-,TRBJ1-1,TGTGCCAGCAGCCCCTGGGGAGAGAACACTGAAGCTTTCTTT,CASSPWGENTEAFF
TRBD1,TRBV19,-,TRBJ2-4,TGTGCCAGTAGTCCAACAGGGGAAAACATTCAGTACTTC,CASSPTGENIQYF
-,TRBV7-8,few,TRBJ2-1,TGTGCCAGCAGCTTAGTTCGGGCCTTCAAGAATGAGCAGTTCTTC,CASSLVRAFKNEQFF
-,TRBV7-6,few,TRBJ2-1,TGTGCCAGCAGCTTAGTCAGCTGGAGCTCCTACAATGAGCAGTTCTTC,CASSLVSWSSYNEQFF
TRBD2,TRBV5-1,few,TRBJ2-2,TGCGCCAGCAGCCCGAGGGCGGGGGTGAACACCGGGGAGCTGTTTTTT,CASSPRAGVNTGELFF
TRBD1,TRBV24-1,-,TRBJ2-2,TGTGCCACCAGTTCAACAGGGGACACCGGGGAGCTGTTTTTT,CATSSTGDTGELFF
TRBD1,TRBV10-3,-,TRBJ2-7,TGTGCCATCGAGGGACAGGGGTCCTACGAGCAGTACTTC,CAIEGQGSYEQYF
TRBD2,TRBV7-9,-,TRBJ2-3,TGTGCCAGCAGACTAGCGGGGAACACAGATACGCAGTATTTT,CASRLAGNTDTQYF
-,TRBV24-1,few,TRBJ2-5,TGTGCCACCAGTGATTGGCCCCAAGAGACCCAGTACTTC,CATSDWPQETQYF
-,TRBV19,-,TRBJ2-1,TGTGCCAGTAGTTCGACAGATTACAATGAGCAGTTCTTC,CASSSTDYNEQFF
TRBD1,TRBV5-1,-,TRBJ2-3,TGCGCCAGCAGCTTCGGACAGGGGGGCACAGATACGCAGTATTTT,CASSFGQGGTDTQYF
-,TRBV5-1,-,TRBJ2-1,TGCGCCAGCAGCCCGTCAGGGAAGCGCAATGAGCAGTTCTTC,CASSPSGKRNEQFF
-,TRBV5-1,few,TRBJ1-2,TGCGCCAGCAGGTTTCGGGACCGAAATAACTATGGCTACACCTTC,CASRFRDRNNYGYTF
-,TRBV5-1,-,TRBJ1-2,TGCGCCAGCAGCTTGCACGGAAATAACTATGGCTACACCTTC,CASSLHGNNYGYTF
-,TRBV6-2/TRBV6-3,-,TRBJ1-5,TGTGCCAGCAGTTACCCGGGTACCCAGCCCCAGCATTTT,CASSYPGTQPQHF
-,TRBV30,few,TRBJ2-1,TGTGCCTGGAGTGTTTCGGGCAGTAGCTCCTACAATGAGCAGTTCTTC,CAWSVSGSSSYNEQFF
-,TRBV30,-,TRBJ1-5,TGTGCCTGGAGTAAGGAGGGTTATCAGCCCCAGCATTTT,CAWSKEGYQPQHF
-,TRBV7-2,few,TRBJ1-2,TGTGCCAGCAGCTTAAGGAGGGAGGATGGCTACACCTTC,CASSLRREDGYTF
-,TRBV12-3/TRBV12-4,-,TRBJ1-2,TGTGCCAGCGGCCATCCGCGGGGATTAAACTATGGCTACACCTTC,CASGHPRGLNYGYTF
TRBD1,TRBV7-2,once,TRBJ1-5,TGTGCCAGCAGCTGGGGGGACAGTCGGAATCAGCCCCAGCATTTT,CASSWGDSRNQPQHF
-,TRBV7-8,few,TRBJ1-4,TGTGCCAGCAGCCTTGGGGTGATAAGGCCGGCCGAAAAACTGTTTTTT,CASSLGVIRPAEKLFF
-,TRBV7-8,-,TRBJ2-7,TGTGCCAGCAGCTTACGCGAGGACCACGACTTTGAGCAGTACTTC,CASSLREDHDFEQYF
TRBD2,TRBV6-5,few,TRBJ2-1,TGTGCCAGTCAGCGGGGGCCACTACTGAATGAGCAGTTCTTC,CASQRGPLLNEQFF
-,TRBV6-5,-,TRBJ2-5,TGTGCCAGCAGTCAGGATTACCCCGGGGGAGAGACCCAGTACTTC,CASSQDYPGGETQYF
TRBD2,TRBV10-2,-,TRBJ2-1,TGCGCCAGCAGTGGCCAGCGGGGGCTCCACAATGAGCAGTTCTTC,CASSGQRGLHNEQFF
TRBD2,TRBV7-9,few,TRBJ2-3,TGTGCCAGCAGCCCGGGGACTAGCGTCCGCACAGATACGCAGTATTTT,CASSPGTSVRTDTQYF
-,TRBV14,-,TRBJ1-6,TGTGCCAGCAGCCGGGACCTGGGGAATTCACCCCTCCACTTT,CASSRDLGNSPLHF
TRBD2,TRBV4-1,-,TRBJ2-1,TGCGCCAGCAGCCAAATAGCGGGGGGGAGCAATGAGCAGTTCTTC,CASSQIAGGSNEQFF